Following are 17 T cell receptor beta chains from one sample sequenced in a study of resident and recirculating memory T cells in vitiligo. The method was immunoSEQ multiplex PCR; TCRdb's version includes in-frame clones alone and lacks a portion of them. The table lists around 78,000 clones, about 90% of them singletons, with approximately 4.7% in the top ten. Sequencing used blood. All receptors come from a male donor with vitiligo.

The V and J genes are TRBV19 and TRBJ2-1; the match to TRBD2 covers 14 bases. The CDR3 runs 15 residues. CDR1 and CDR2 (germline): LNHDA, SQIVND (reference sequence). V was clipped by 10 bases and J by 5 bases; unmatched bases: 7. CDR3 nucleotide sequence: TGTGCCACCAGGGGACTAGCGGGAGAGGACAATGAGCAGTTCTTC. It translates to CATRGLAGEDNEQFF.

The J gene is TRBJ1-2, the V gene TRBV10-3; no clear D gene. The CDR3 loop spans 16 amino acids. Germline loops: CDR1 ENHRY, CDR2 SYGVKD. The V end was cut by 3 bases, the J end by 0 bases, with 14 bases between. The CDR3 DNA sequence: TGTGCCATCAGTGAACTCCGGCAGGCAGCTAACTATGGCTACACCTTC. Residues: CAISELRQAANYGYTF.

The V and J genes are TRBV2 and TRBJ1-2; 8 positions agree with TRBD1. Germline values: CDR1 SNHLY, CDR2 FYNNEI. CDR3 length: 14 residues. Trimming at V came to 6 bases and at J to 5 bases, leaving 8 bases not matched to a gene. CDR3 sequence: CASSLTGEGYGYTF. The DNA for the CDR3 is TGTGCCAGCAGCCTGACAGGGGAGGGGTATGGCTACACCTTC.

J is TRBJ2-3 and V is TRBV5-1; 10 bases fit TRBD2. CDR3 length: 17 residues. The germline gives CDR1 SGHRS, CDR2 YFSETQ. Trimming took 0 bases from V and 1 from J; bases not matched to a gene: 5. Written as DNA, the CDR3 is TGCGCCAGCAGCTTGGCTCCCGGGACTAGCGGCACAGATACGCAGTATTTT. Its translation is CASSLAPGTSGTDTQYF.

This clone was observed once. Sequence at one end of the junction differs from germline and may be a read error. The J gene is TRBJ2-5, the V gene TRBV6-6, with 9 bases aligning to TRBD2. The CDR3 is made up of 10 amino acids. Per the germline V gene, CDR1 is MNHNY and CDR2 is SVGAGI (reference sequence). CDR3 loop: CASSSGTSHF. The CDR3 DNA sequence: TGTGCCAGCAGTTCCGGGACTAGCCACTTC.

This chain links TRBV28 with TRBJ2-1; 8 bases line up with TRBD2. The germline CDR1 and CDR2 sequences are MDHEN and SYDVKM. This CDR3 contains 18 residues. The ends lost 0 bases at V and 8 bases at J; junction bases unmatched: 15. CDR3 nucleotide sequence: TGTGCCAGCAGTTTATGGGGCGTAGTAGCGGGGCCCCGGGATGAGCAGTTCTTC. As protein: CASSLWGVVAGPRDEQFF.

The CDR3 sequence: CSAREGGEQYF. CDR3 coding DNA: TGCAGTGCTAGAGAGGGAGGCGAGCAGTACTTC. The rearrangement joins TRBV20-1 to TRBJ2-7; a weak D match, TRBD2 (6 bases). Per the germline V gene, CDR1 is DFQATT and CDR2 is SNEGSKA (reference sequence). V lost 0 bases, J lost 6 bases, and 6 bases lay in between. The CDR3 contains 11 residues.

The chain recombines TRBV11-2 with TRBJ1-5; TRBD1 is a possible D gene (6 bases). The germline V and J ends were trimmed by 5 bases and 1 base, with 21 bases remaining between them. This CDR3 has 18 amino acids. Germline CDR1 SGHAT, CDR2 FQNNGV. Here the CDR3 reads CASSPHALGQGSNQPQHF. CDR3 in DNA: TGTGCCAGCAGCCCCCACGCTTTAGGGCAGGGGAGCAATCAGCCCCAGCATTTT.

In this sample, this clone turned up once. This chain connects TRBV18 to TRBJ2-1; a possible D gene is TRBD2 (5 bases). V lost 4 bases to trimming and J lost 1 base, with 8 bases between them. Germline values: CDR1 KGHSH, CDR2 LQKENI. The CDR3 sequence is 14 residues long. The CDR3 nucleotides are TGTGCCAGCTCACGCGGAGGTTCCTACAATGAGCAGTTCTTC. It translates to CASSRGGSYNEQFF.

J is TRBJ1-2 and V is TRBV6-4; TRBD1 agrees at 7 bases. CDR3 length: 15 amino acids. Trimming cost V 8 bases and J 3 bases; bases outside gene matches: 12. Germline loops: CDR1 MRHNA, CDR2 SNTAGT. For the CDR3, the DNA is TGTGCCAGCTCTAGACAGGGTTCAGTAGACTATGGCTACACCTTC. Translation gives CASSRQGSVDYGYTF.

The chain is built from TRBV10-3 and TRBJ2-1; 15 bases map to TRBD2. This CDR3 is built from 15 residues. Looked up from germline, CDR1 is ENHRY and CDR2 is SYGVKD. V shed 11 bases, J shed 4 bases, and the junction held 6 bases outside the gene matches. CDR3 DNA: TGTGCCCCTAGGACTAGCGGGAGGGTATACAATGAGCAGTTCTTC. Translation: CAPRTSGRVYNEQFF.

This chain connects TRBV19 to TRBJ2-7; 13 bases map to TRBD2. V lost 4 bases, J lost 6 bases, and 12 bases stayed unmatched. The CDR3 extends over 17 amino acids. Germline loops: CDR1 LNHDA, CDR2 SQIVND (reference sequence). CDR3 region: CASSTSGLAGDKVEQYF. As DNA, the CDR3 is TGTGCCAGTAGTACATCAGGACTAGCGGGAGACAAGGTCGAGCAGTACTTC.

The DNA of the CDR3 is TGTGCCAGCAGGTCCACAGGGGGCACTGAAGCTTTCTTT. This codes for CASRSTGGTEAFF. V and J are TRBV28 and TRBJ1-1; 8 nucleotides match TRBD1. V was clipped by 6 bases and J by 4 bases; unmatched bases: 4. Germline values: CDR1 MDHEN, CDR2 SYDVKM. The CDR3 consists of 13 residues.

The chain links TRBV5-5 to TRBJ2-7, with 10 nucleotides matching TRBD2. The V gene end was trimmed by 0 bases and the J gene end by 2 bases; junction bases not matched to a gene: 2. The CDR3 sequence is 15 residues long. Germline loops: CDR1 SGHKS, CDR2 YYEKEE (reference sequence). CDR3 coding DNA: TGTGCCAGCAGCTTGGGGCTAGCGGGGGCCTACGAGCAGTACTTC. It yields the protein CASSLGLAGAYEQYF. The whole variable domain, remainder taken from reference TRBV5-5 and TRBJ2-7, is DAGVTQSPTHLIKTRGQQVTLRCSPISGHKSVSWYQQVLGQGPQFIFQYYEKEERGRGNFPDRFSARQFPNYSSELNVNALLLGDSALYLCASSLGLAGAYEQYFGPGTRLTVT.

J is TRBJ2-7 and V is TRBV6-5; D not resolved. Trimming took 10 bases from V and 6 from J, leaving 19 bases between them. The CDR3 loop spans 13 amino acids. Germline assignment: CDR1 MNHEY and CDR2 SVGAGI. In DNA, the CDR3 is TGTGCCACCCCGTCTCTTAAGCATCTCGAGCAGTACTTC. Its translation is CATPSLKHLEQYF.

The CDR3 bases are TGTGCCAGCAGTTCCCGACAGGGGGCGCTTCCAGAGACCCAGTACTTC. This codes for CASSSRQGALPETQYF. The chain couples TRBV27 to TRBJ2-5, with 10 bases lining up with TRBD1. The CDR3 extends over 16 amino acids. The trim removed 4 bases at V and 4 bases at J, leaving 9 bases unmatched. Germline loops: CDR1 MNHEY, CDR2 SMNVEV (reference sequence).

The gene calls are TRBV25-1 and TRBJ1-2; 7 nucleotides line up with TRBD1. Germline lookup yields CDR1 MGHDK and CDR2 SYGVNS. J was trimmed by 4 bases and V by 4 bases; bases with no gene match: 3. The CDR3 is 13 amino acids. This CDR3 reads CASSGQGTYGYTF. CDR3 nucleotides: TGTGCCAGCAGTGGACAGGGTACCTATGGCTACACCTTC.